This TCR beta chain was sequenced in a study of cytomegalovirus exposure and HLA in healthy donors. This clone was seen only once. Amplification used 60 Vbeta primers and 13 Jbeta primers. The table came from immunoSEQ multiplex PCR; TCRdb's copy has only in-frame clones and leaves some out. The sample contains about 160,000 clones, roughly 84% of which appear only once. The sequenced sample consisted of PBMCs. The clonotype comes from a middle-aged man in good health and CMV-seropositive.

This CDR3 reads CASSIQRGLVKNEQFF. The CDR3 coding sequence is TGTGCCAGCAGCATTCAACGAGGACTAGTCAAGAATGAGCAGTTCTTC. The chain links TRBV11-3 to TRBJ2-1; 7 bases are shared with TRBD2. The CDR3 loop spans 16 amino acids. Germline V lookup: CDR1 SGHNT, CDR2 YENEEA. V lost 5 bases and J lost 7; bases outside the gene matches: 14.